Described below is a single T cell receptor (beta chain) sequence and its context. Its antigen is currently unknown. PCR amplification relied on 60 Vbeta primers (plus 13 Jbeta primers). Profiling relied on immunoSEQ multiplex PCR, and the TCRdb table lists in-frame clones only, not all of them. The sample shows about 91,000 clones, around 90% of them seen only once. This sample is drawn from a study of cytomegalovirus exposure and HLA in healthy donors. The study's findings and limits: Later genetic work tied a missense DCLRE1C variant to beta-chain V and J trimming. Highly shared sequence variants in one cluster were likely a sequencing artifact.

Sequenced sample: PBMCs. This receptor was taken from a man younger than 30 in good health and CMV-seronegative.

The DNA for the CDR3 is TGTGCCTGGAAGGGGGGGGTGGCGGGAGCCATCACAGATACGCAGTATTTT. As protein: CAWKGGVAGAITDTQYF. The V and J genes are TRBV30 and TRBJ2-3, with D possibly matching TRBD2 (7 bases). The CDR3 contains 17 residues. Germline V gives CDR1 GTSNPN, CDR2 SVGIG (reference sequence). Trimming removed 4 bases from V and 2 bases from J, with 22 bases in between.